The T cell receptor beta chain under discussion was sequenced for a study of T cells in Graves' hyperthyroidism and ophthalmopathy. Study outcomes and limitations: Most thyroid clonotypes with frequency above 0.001 were detected in blood.

RNA transcripts served as the template for amplifying TCR beta CDR3 regions. TCR CDR3 regions were first amplified by RT-PCR with HTBI primers. TCRdb reprocessed the multiplex PCR reads via MiXCR and lists one record per CDR3 protein. The sample lists about 560,000 distinct CDR3 sequences, approximately 16% occurring once. This clonotype was counted a few times. Its antigen is unidentified. The CDR3 is made up of 16 amino acids. CDR1 SGHAT and CDR2 FQDESV come from the germline V gene (reference sequence). Trimming at V came to 2 bases and at J to 4 bases, leaving 7 bases not matched to a gene. The sequenced material came from blood. V and J are TRBV11-1 and TRBJ2-1, with 8 positions matching TRBD2. This TCR derives from a woman between 18 and 29 years old with Graves' hyperthyroidism. Here the CDR3 DNA reads TGTGCCAGCAGCTTATTGGACGGGAGGGAGTACAATGAGCAGTTCTTC. This encodes CASSLLDGREYNEQFF.